Below are 15 T cell receptor beta chains sequenced from a single sample in a study of metastatic and nonmetastatic thyroid tumors. No patient received treatment before thyroid surgery. TCRdb reprocessed the PCR reads using MiXCR. Of under 40,000 clones listed, about 18% are singletons. The material sequenced was blood. The receptors were sampled from a male donor with papillary thyroid cancer or a benign thyroid nodule (not recorded which). Some clones in this sample may be carry-over from other donors' samples.

The chain recombines TRBV12-3 or TRBV12-4 with TRBJ2-2; 10 bases are shared with TRBD1. V shed 8 bases, J shed 4 bases, and the junction held 13 bases outside the gene matches. The CDR3 consists of 17 residues. CDR3 nucleotides: TGTGCCAGCGAAAAACTAAGGGGACAGGGGTCCACCGGGGAGCTGTTTTTT. It yields the protein CASEKLRGQGSTGELFF.

This clone was detected ten times or more. This chain joins TRBV20-1 and TRBJ2-5; D not certain. Trimming pared 3 bases from V and 1 base from J, leaving 12 bases between. Germline V gene data show CDR1 as DFQATT and CDR2 as SNEGSKA (reference sequence). The CDR3 is 14 amino acids. The CDR3 DNA follows: TGCAGTGCTAGCGTGGAGTCCAGCCAAGAGACCCAGTACTTC. It is translated as CSASVESSQETQYF.

This clone was detected many times. This chain joins TRBV15 and TRBJ1-1; the D gene is possibly TRBD1 (5 bases). Germline values: CDR1 LNHNV, CDR2 YYDKDF (reference sequence). This CDR3 is 17 amino acids long. Between the trimmed V and J ends, which lost 1 base and 0 bases, there was a span of 15 bases. CDR3 DNA: TGTGCCACCAGCAGAGGGAAATTATCAGGGATGAACACTGAAGCTTTCTTT. This translates into CATSRGKLSGMNTEAFF.

This clone was seen repeatedly, ten times or more. The chain recombines TRBV28 with TRBJ1-1; 7 bases fit TRBD1. The CDR3 contains 15 residues. Germline CDR1 MDHEN, CDR2 SYDVKM. V dropped 5 bases and J dropped 5; count of bases not matched to a gene: 11. The CDR3 is CASSPPDRVATEAFF. CDR3 coding DNA: TGTGCCAGCAGTCCCCCCGACAGGGTGGCGACTGAAGCTTTCTTT.

Ten or more counts support this clone. A much larger clone differs by one base, so this may be a read error. This chain links TRBV10-3 with TRBJ1-2; no clear D gene. Between the trimmed V and J ends, which lost 3 bases and 7 bases, there was a span of 15 bases. This CDR3 spans 14 amino acids. Germline CDR1 is ENHRY and CDR2 is SYGVKD. DNA for the CDR3: TGTGCCATCAGTGACGAGGCAGAGCGGGGTGGCTACACCTTC. The encoded protein is CAISDEAERGGYTF.

This clone occurred many times. The J gene is TRBJ1-1, the V gene TRBV20-1; D gene unclear. This CDR3 contains 14 residues. V was cut by 3 bases and J by 0 bases, with 11 bases left in between. Germline CDR1 and CDR2: DFQATT and SNEGSKA (reference sequence). The CDR3 sequence is CSASVPGVNTEAFF. DNA of the CDR3: TGCAGTGCTAGTGTTCCGGGAGTGAACACTGAAGCTTTCTTT.

This clone has at least ten counts. CDR3: CSAIGLAGASYEQYF. CDR3 nucleotides: TGCAGTGCAATCGGACTAGCGGGAGCCTCCTACGAGCAGTACTTC. The chain combines TRBV20-1 with TRBJ2-7; 13 bases are a match to TRBD2. Trimming took 6 bases from V and 0 from J; bases not matched to a gene: 5. Germline CDR1 is DFQATT and CDR2 is SNEGSKA (reference sequence). The CDR3 extends over 15 amino acids.

The chain links TRBV12-3 or TRBV12-4 to TRBJ1-2; D ambiguous. Trimming pared 5 bases from V and 4 bases from J, leaving 5 bases between. The CDR3 is 11 amino acids. This CDR3 is CASSRSYGYTF. In DNA form, the CDR3 reads TGTGCCAGCAGTCGGAGCTATGGCTACACCTTC.

The V call is TRBV30, the J call TRBJ2-6; D uncertain. V was clipped by 0 bases and J by 3 bases, with 3 bases between them. The CDR3 has 13 residues. Looked up from germline, CDR1 is GTSNPN and CDR2 is SVGIG (reference sequence). As DNA, the CDR3 is TGTGCCTGGAGTGTAGGTGGGGCCAACGTCCTGACTTTC. It translates to CAWSVGGANVLTF. Complete variable domain (other parts from reference TRBV30 and TRBJ2-6): SQTIHQWPATLVQPVGSPLSLECTVEGTSNPNLYWYRQAAGRGLQLLFYSVGIGQISSEVPQNLSASRPQDRQFILSSKKLLLSDSGFYLCAWSVGGANVLTFGAGSRLTVL.

For this clone: This may be a read error: a much more frequent sequence differs by one nucleotide. CDR3 sequence: CASRSGGHDQYF. DNA of the CDR3: TGTGCCAGCAGATCCGGAGGGCACGATCAGTACTTC. The chain carries TRBV4-2 and TRBJ2-7; possible D gene TRBD2, 6 bases. Germline CDR1 reads LGHNA; CDR2 reads YNFKEQ. The CDR3 extends over 12 amino acids.

The V and J genes are TRBV12-3 or TRBV12-4 and TRBJ2-5; D is unresolved. Trimming took off 4 bases at V and 0 bases at J, with 15 bases between the two ends. The CDR3 is 16 residues long. The CDR3 nucleotides are TGTGCCAGCAGTTCGAACCTAGGCCAGGACCAAGAGACCCAGTACTTC. Its translation is CASSSNLGQDQETQYF.

This clone was recorded at least ten times. J is TRBJ2-1 and V is TRBV2; D call uncertain. Trimming shortened V by 3 bases and J by 2 bases, and 17 bases separated the two germline ends. The CDR3 has 17 residues. Germline-derived CDR1 and CDR2 are SNHLY and FYNNEI. In nucleotides, the CDR3 is TGTGCCAGCAGTGAGGGTATTTACCCCATAACCTACAATGAGCAGTTCTTC. It encodes CASSEGIYPITYNEQFF.

The sample holds many counts of this clone. The chain is built from TRBV10-3 and TRBJ2-7, with 8 bases identical to TRBD2. The V gene end was trimmed by 7 bases and the J gene end by 5 bases; junction bases not matched to a gene: 10. The CDR3 loop spans 14 amino acids. The germline V gene encodes CDR1 ENHRY and CDR2 SYGVKD. The CDR3 DNA reads TGTGCCATCAAAAGAGCGGGGGAGGCTAACGAGCAGTACTTC. Its translation: CAIKRAGEANEQYF.

Concerning this clone: Relative to the germline gene, one junction end is altered; a read error may explain this. This chain joins TRBV7-2 and TRBJ2-1; TRBD2 is a possible D gene (5 bases). The CDR3 contains 15 residues. Per the germline V gene, CDR1 is SGHTA and CDR2 is FQGNSA. CDR3 DNA: TGTGCCAGCAGTTCTAGCTGGAGGCCTGACAATGAGCAGTCCTTC. It codes for CASSSSWRPDNEQSF.

The chain recombines TRBV4-1 with TRBJ1-2, with D maybe TRBD1 (6 bases). Germline CDR1 MGHRA, CDR2 YSYEKL. The CDR3 length is 18 residues. V was cut by 0 bases and J by 5 bases, with 22 bases left in between. This chain's CDR3 is CASSQDKVESGHGYGYTF. The DNA for the CDR3 is TGCGCCAGCAGCCAAGATAAAGTAGAGTCGGGACACGGATATGGCTACACCTTC.